The 15 T cell receptor beta chains listed next were all sequenced from one sample in a study of blood T cell repertoires in COVID-19. The assay was immunoSEQ multiplex PCR, and TCRdb's table has in-frame clones only and misses some. The sample records approximately 73,000 clones, roughly 80% being singletons. The sequencing input was peripheral blood. These receptors came from an older woman with acute or convalescent COVID-19.

This chain connects TRBV27 to TRBJ2-3; 9 bases line up with TRBD2. Germline V gene lookup returns CDR1 MNHEY and CDR2 SMNVEV (reference sequence). The CDR3 totals 15 residues. After removal of 5 bases from V and 2 bases from J, the junction contained 5 bases not matched to a gene. CDR3 sequence reads: CASSRREGITDTQYF. CDR3 bases: TGTGCCAGCAGTCGGCGGGAGGGAATCACAGATACGCAGTATTTT.

J is TRBJ1-4 and V is TRBV5-5; TRBD1 might be the D (6 bases). Trimming cost V 2 bases and J 4 bases, with 15 bases left between them. CDR1 and CDR2 from the germline V gene are SGHKS and YYEKEE (reference sequence). The length of the CDR3 is 16 residues. Here the CDR3 reads CASSFITSQGNEKLFF. DNA for the CDR3: TGTGCCAGCAGCTTTATTACGTCACAGGGTAATGAAAAACTGTTTTTT.

This chain joins TRBV6-5 and TRBJ2-3, with TRBD1 matching 7 bases. The CDR3 spans 12 residues. CDR1 and CDR2 (germline): MNHEY, SVGAGI. Unmatched junction bases numbered 9, after V lost 3 bases and J lost 15 bases. CDR3 sequence (DNA): TGTGCCAGCAGTTATATAACGGGACAGTATTATTTT. This sequence encodes CASSYITGQYYF.

This chain links TRBV25-1 with TRBJ1-1; a possible D gene is TRBD1 (6 bases). Trimming stripped 4 bases from V and 4 bases from J, with 22 bases between. Germline CDR1 MGHDK, CDR2 SYGVNS. The CDR3 is 17 amino acids. CDR3 sequence: CASSGVYGGGEGTEAFF. DNA of the CDR3: TGTGCCAGCAGTGGAGTTTATGGGGGCGGAGAAGGCACTGAAGCTTTCTTT.

The chain uses TRBV19 and TRBJ1-1, with D possibly being TRBD1 (5 bases). The CDR3 covers 14 residues. V was cut by 4 bases and J by 6 bases, with 15 bases left in between. CDR1 is LNHDA, CDR2 SQIVND, per germline (reference sequence). The CDR3 protein is CASSTQAGGPEAFF. The CDR3 DNA sequence: TGTGCCAGTAGTACACAGGCGGGAGGGCCTGAAGCTTTCTTT.

The chain couples TRBV6-5 to TRBJ1-4; D is perhaps TRBD1 (5 bases). CDR3 length: 14 residues. Germline CDR1 MNHEY, CDR2 SVGAGI. V shed 6 bases and J shed 8 bases, with 16 bases lying between them. CDR3 DNA: TGTGCCAGCAGGAACGGAGGGACCGGAGAAAAACTGTTTTTT. Protein sequence: CASRNGGTGEKLFF.

Only one count was recorded for this clone. The chain combines TRBV29-1 with TRBJ2-3; no firm D call. Germline CDR1 and CDR2: SQVTM and ANQGSEA. V lost 0 bases to trimming and J lost 5 bases, with 9 bases between them. The CDR3 runs 13 residues. The CDR3 loop reads CSVEDRSRDTQYF. Written as DNA, the CDR3 is TGCAGCGTTGAAGATAGGTCTAGAGATACGCAGTATTTT.

The CDR3 region is CASSGAGGAHNSPLHF. The CDR3 DNA is TGTGCCAGCAGTGGTGCCGGGGGGGCGCATAATTCACCCCTCCACTTT. The chain is built from TRBV6-6 and TRBJ1-6; D may be TRBD1 (6 bases). The germline V and J ends were trimmed by 5 bases and 5 bases, with 16 bases remaining between them. This CDR3 contains 16 residues. CDR1 and CDR2 (germline): MNHNY, SVGAGI (reference sequence).

This chain connects TRBV5-1 to TRBJ2-2, with D perhaps matching TRBD2 (6 bases). Germline V gene data show CDR1 as SGHRS and CDR2 as YFSETQ. Trimming removed 6 bases from V and 5 bases from J, with 17 bases in between. This CDR3 is built from 15 residues. CDR3 loop: CASTVRGLRTGELFF. The CDR3, as DNA: TGCGCCAGCACCGTGCGGGGTCTTAGAACCGGGGAGCTGTTTTTT.

The chain joins TRBV19 to TRBJ2-3, with D possibly being TRBD2 (5 bases). The CDR3 is made up of 13 amino acids. The germline CDR1 and CDR2 sequences are LNHDA and SQIVND (reference sequence). V gave up 3 bases and J gave up 11 bases, with 15 bases separating them. The CDR3 protein is CASSMSQDRGQYF. CDR3 coding DNA: TGTGCCAGTAGTATGAGCCAGGACCGGGGGCAGTATTTT.

The genes are TRBV7-8 and TRBJ2-3; TRBD1 aligns across 8 bases. Germline loops: CDR1 SGHVS, CDR2 FQNEAQ. CDR3 size: 15 residues. V lost 6 bases and J lost 4; bases outside the gene matches: 9. CDR3 protein: CASSPRQGSPDTQYF. CDR3 DNA sequence: TGTGCCAGCAGTCCTAGACAGGGGAGTCCAGATACGCAGTATTTT.

The CDR3 coding sequence is TGTGCCAGCTCACCATCATCAGGGGTCCCGGGCGTAAATGAGCAGTTCTTC. This encodes CASSPSSGVPGVNEQFF. V and J are TRBV18 and TRBJ2-1, with a possible D match to TRBD1 (6 bases). The germline V and J ends were trimmed by 2 bases and 7 bases, with 21 bases remaining between them. This CDR3 is built from 17 residues. CDR1 is KGHSH and CDR2 is LQKENI in the germline V gene. Based on the CDR3 plus reference TRBV18 and TRBJ2-1, the full variable domain is NAGVMQNPRHLVRRRGQEARLRCSPMKGHSHVYWYRQLPEEGLKFMVYLQKENIIDESGMPKERFSAEFPKEGPSILRIQQVVRGDSAAYFCASSPSSGVPGVNEQFFGPGTRLTVL.

The chain joins TRBV6-5 to TRBJ2-2; 10 bases match TRBD1. Germline V gene sequence: CDR1 MNHEY, CDR2 SVGAGI. CDR3 length: 16 amino acids. V dropped 0 bases and J dropped 7; count of bases not matched to a gene: 5. In DNA, the CDR3 is TGTGCCAGCAGTTACTCGGGGACAGGGGTCTTCGGGGAGCTGTTTTTT. Translating it yields CASSYSGTGVFGELFF.

The chain recombines TRBV7-2 with TRBJ1-1; TRBD1 agrees at 9 bases. This CDR3 region has 14 residues. Germline V lookup: CDR1 SGHTA, CDR2 FQGNSA. The V segment lost 1 base and the J segment 5 bases; nucleotides outside the gene matches: 2. The CDR3 region has the DNA TGTGCCAGCAGCTTAGGACAGGGGGAGACTGAAGCTTTCTTT. Its translation is CASSLGQGETEAFF. The complete variable domain, with remaining parts taken from reference TRBV7-2 and TRBJ1-1, reads GAGVSQSPSNKVTEKGKDVELRCDPISGHTALYWYRQSLGQGLEFLIYFQGNSAPDKSGLPSDRFSAERTGGSVSTLTIQRTQQEDSAVYLCASSLGQGETEAFFGQGTRLTVV.

The chain uses TRBV6-6 and TRBJ2-7; D unresolved. The germline V gene has CDR1 MNHNY and CDR2 SVGAGI (reference sequence). V was pared by 5 bases and J by 0 bases, with 14 bases between. This CDR3 is built from 15 residues. For the CDR3, the DNA is TGTGCCAGCAGTCTCAAGATGAGAAGCTCCTACGAGCAGTACTTC. This encodes CASSLKMRSSYEQYF.